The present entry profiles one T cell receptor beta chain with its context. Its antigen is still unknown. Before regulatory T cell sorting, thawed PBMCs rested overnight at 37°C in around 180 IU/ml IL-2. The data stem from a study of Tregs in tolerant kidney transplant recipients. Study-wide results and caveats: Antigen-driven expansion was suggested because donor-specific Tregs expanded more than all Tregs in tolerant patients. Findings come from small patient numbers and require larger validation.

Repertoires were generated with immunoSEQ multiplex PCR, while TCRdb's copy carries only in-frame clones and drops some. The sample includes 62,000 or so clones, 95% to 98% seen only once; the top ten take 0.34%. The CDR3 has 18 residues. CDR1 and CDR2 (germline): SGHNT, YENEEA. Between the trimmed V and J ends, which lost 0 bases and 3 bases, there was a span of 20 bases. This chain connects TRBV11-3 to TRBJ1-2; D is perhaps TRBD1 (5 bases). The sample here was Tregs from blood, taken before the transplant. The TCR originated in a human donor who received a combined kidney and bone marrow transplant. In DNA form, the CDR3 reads TGTGCCAGCAGCTTAGACCCGGACATAACCTTGCTTGACTATGGCTACACCTTC. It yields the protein CASSLDPDITLLDYGYTF.